This T cell receptor beta chain stems from a study of regulatory T cells in long-lasting Graves disease. Study results and limitations: Accuracy could have been hurt by small sample size.

CDR3 length: 14 amino acids. The germline V and J ends were trimmed by 1 base and 7 bases, with 13 bases remaining between them. The germline gives CDR1 MDHEN, CDR2 SYDVKM. Construction of TCR beta libraries relied on iRepertoire HTBI primers and on Arm-PCR targeting CDR3 regions. Original analysis: In the combined samples, approximately 62 TRBV and 14 TRBJ segments were identified. TCRdb re-derived calls from the multiplex PCR reads in MiXCR, one entry per CDR3 protein. TCRdb's processing, not the study's, gives the V and J calls here. The sample contains around 500,000 distinct CDR3 sequences, more than 10% of which appear only once. Regarding time point: newly diagnosed GD, antithyroid drugs for less than 3 months. Making the TCR library involved RNA that had been extracted from PBMCs. This clonotype was counted ten times or more. No antigen is known for it. In addition, the sample was reused for a study of T cells in Graves' hyperthyroidism and ophthalmopathy. That study reports: Those patients with uncontrolled infection, other autoimmune disease, pregnancy or lactation were excluded.

This chain connects TRBV28 to TRBJ2-5; a possible D gene is TRBD2 (6 bases). The receptor's source is a woman in her 30s with Graves disease. The sample in question was peripheral blood mononuclear cells (PBMCs), obtained at new diagnosis, from a patient treated with antithyroid drugs. CDR3 DNA: TGTGCCAGCAGTTTATTGTTAGCGGAGGGGACCCAGTACTTC. Its translation is CASSLLLAEGTQYF.